This T cell receptor (beta chain) was obtained from a study of blood T cell repertoires in COVID-19. About the research overall: The United States, Italy and Spain provided the acute and convalescent COVID-19 samples.

Original processing methods: Estimation of nucleated cell counts was performed using reference gene primer amplification. Profiling relied on immunoSEQ multiplex PCR, and the TCRdb table lists in-frame clones only, not all of them. The V and J calls and clone size are taken from that table; D and trimming were inferred from the DNA. This table holds about 400,000 clones, roughly nine tenths found once. The germline V gene has CDR1 SGHTA and CDR2 FQGTGA. Trimming pared 6 bases from V and 1 base from J, leaving 7 bases between. The CDR3 runs to 12 residues. The TCR was taken from a man between 40 and 49 years old with acute or convalescent COVID-19. The sequencing input was peripheral blood. The chain carries TRBV7-3 and TRBJ2-7; D gene unclear. DNA of the CDR3: TGTGCCAGCAGTCCTAAATCCTACGAGCAGTACTTC. Translating it yields CASSPKSYEQYF.